Each of the 5 T cell receptor beta chains below was sequenced from the same sample in a study of blood T cell repertoires in COVID-19. Method: immunoSEQ multiplex PCR; TCRdb's copy keeps in-frame clones and lacks some. In the table there are 250,000 to 300,000 clones, 75% to 90% of which are singletons. The sample consisted of peripheral blood. These receptors all come from a woman aged 25 to 39 with active or convalescent COVID-19.

This chain joins TRBV27 and TRBJ2-5; no clear D gene. CDR3 length: 13 residues. Trimming pared 2 bases from V and 2 bases from J, leaving 6 bases between. Germline CDR1 and CDR2: MNHEY and SMNVEV (reference sequence). CDR3 sequence (DNA): TGTGCCAGCAGTTTACTAGGTCAAGAGACCCAGTACTTC. This translates into CASSLLGQETQYF.

The chain has TRBV5-1 and TRBJ2-5; 7 positions agree with TRBD1. Germline V gives CDR1 SGHRS, CDR2 YFSETQ. Germline trimming cut 1 base from V and 3 bases from J; bases unmatched to any gene: 3. This CDR3 has 14 residues. CDR3 DNA sequence: TGCGCCAGCAGCTTGTTGACAGGGAAAGAGACCCAGTACTTC. Its translation: CASSLLTGKETQYF.

Turning to this clone: This sample also contains other DNA sequences that code for the same CDR3. The CDR3 loop reads CASSLVPGNTEAFF. The CDR3 DNA reads TGCGCCAGCAGCTTGGTGCCGGGGAACACTGAAGCTTTCTTT. The chain joins TRBV5-1 to TRBJ1-1; no clear D. The ends were cut back, 0 bases at V and 1 base at J, with 7 bases in the middle. The CDR3 spans 14 residues. Germline CDR1 and CDR2: SGHRS and YFSETQ. The complete variable domain, with remaining parts taken from reference TRBV5-1 and TRBJ1-1, reads KAGVTQTPRYLIKTRGQQVTLSCSPISGHRSVSWYQQTPGQGLQFLFEYFSETQRNKGNFPGRFSGRQFSNSRSEMNVSTLELGDSALYLCASSLVPGNTEAFFGQGTRLTVV.

This chain connects TRBV29-1 to TRBJ1-2; D is possibly TRBD1 (6 bases). V was shortened by 7 bases and J by 4 bases, with 10 bases between the two germline ends. Germline CDR1 and CDR2: SQVTM and ANQGSEA. This CDR3 contains 11 residues. Here the CDR3 DNA reads TGCAGCGGATTGACAGGCTATGGCTACACCTTC. It yields the protein CSGLTGYGYTF.

The rearrangement joins TRBV7-2 to TRBJ2-7; 10 bases map to TRBD2. This CDR3 contains 15 residues. The germline CDR1 and CDR2 sequences are SGHTA and FQGNSA. The V gene end was trimmed by 1 base and the J gene end by 4 bases; junction bases not matched to a gene: 4. CDR3 nucleotide sequence: TGTGCCAGCAGCTTAGAGGTTAGCGGGGGGTACGAGCAGTACTTC. Translated, it gives CASSLEVSGGYEQYF.